A single T cell receptor beta chain is shown here with its context. Its antigen target is currently unknown. No much larger clone exists at a distance of one base, and base qualities are not known. The time point label corresponds to: baseline pretreatment blood. This specimen's treatment or condition label, interpreted: 15 Gy SBRT to primary tumor, nephrectomy 4 weeks later. To follow tumor-enriched clonotypes, serial peripheral blood was collected from radiation-treated patients at baseline and at 2 weeks and 4 weeks after SBRT. Every patient's renal cell carcinoma showed clear cell pathology. The QIAamp DNA Blood Mini Kit (Qiagen) was used to prepare genomic DNA for TCR sequencing. Samples were included in the analyses only if all quality control checks were passed. Following the manufacturer's recommendations, the immunoSEQ kit was used to generate TCR beta libraries from genomic DNA. For library preparation, a first multiplex PCR was performed with proprietary primers, followed by a second PCR in which unique barcodes were added, and bead cleanups were performed after each round. Each sample batch included a kit-provided positive control reaction and a negative control reaction. The final libraries were assessed on an Agilent 4200 TapeStation D1000 ScreenTape, pooled by volume, and quantified by qPCR. Sequencing was performed on an Illumina NextSeq500 with a MidOutput 150-cycle cartridge, and 156 Read1 and 15 Index1 cycles were run with kit custom primers. The pooled library was loaded at roughly 0.92 pM with a roughly 20% PhiX control spike-in. Turning to the authors' computational methods: Vendor-processed data were analyzed in R, with a clonotype defined as all T cells sharing the same CDR3 nucleotide sequence. In the clone abundance analyses, frequencies in each sample were normalized to that sample's 10,000 most abundant clones. Public T cell clones, which averaged fewer than five per sample, were removed prior to analysis. Tumor-enriched and baseline blood-enriched clonotypes were defined by at least a 32-fold difference in abundance between compartments. Clonotypes expanded or contracted between blood time points were identified with a beta-binomial differential abundance model. Tumor-blood repertoire similarity was measured with the Baroni-Urbani and Buser coefficient, and group comparisons used two-tailed Wilcoxon tests in R. TCRdb carries this immuneACCESS record with in-frame sequences only. Its versions omit some clonotypes, under half of them owing to an unresolved V gene in the studies checked, with the rest unexplained. D and trimming come from the DNA, and the V and J calls and clone size come from that table. This sample is represented by about 130,000 clones; approximately 90% of them were singletons. About 12% of the sample is held by the ten biggest clonotypes.

Sequences LGHNA (CDR1) and YNFKEQ (CDR2) are obtained from the germline V gene. V loses 2 bases of germline sequence and J loses 8 bases, and the interval between the two ends is 18 bases. The CDR3 goes from the cysteine to the phenylalanine over 15 residues. The kept DNA is CDR3 alone, 45 bases in frame from the first base. This entry belongs to a study of radiation and T cells in renal cell carcinoma (dated by TCRdb to 2019 to 2021). Study-wide context: The samples were drawn from a clinical trial, where primary renal cell carcinomas were treated with 15 Gy of stereotactic body radiation therapy and then removed by nephrectomy 4 weeks afterward. TCR beta sequencing covered 53 samples in total, comprising about 26 tumors and roughly 27 peripheral blood samples. Across all 53 samples, 4,016,671 unique CDR3 nucleotide sequences encoding over 2.5 million unique CDR3 amino acid sequences were identified.

Overall study results and their limits: No pretreatment tumor biopsies were available, so the baseline intratumoral presence of clonotypes could not be determined. In blood, the top tumor clonotypes increased from baseline to 2 weeks after radiation and then shrank by 4 weeks, which suggests a temporary expansion of tumor-resident clones. Tracking of blood repertoire dynamics stopped at less than 5 weeks after treatment, with no follow-up past that point. Because the trial had a single-armed design, the trial could not examine how radiation dose or scheduling affected the TCR repertoire.

Here the sequenced sample was blood, taken from a patient whose treatment included radiotherapy and nephrectomy. The source of this sequence is a woman aged 45-65 years with renal cell carcinoma. The rearrangement joined TRBV4-2 to TRBJ1-2; a weak D assignment points to TRBD1 (5 bases agree). The DNA reads TGTGCCAGCAGCCAACCTGACCCGACGGGGGAGGGCTACACCTTC. It is translated as CASSQPDPTGEGYTF.